Shown below are 5 T cell receptor beta chains from a single sample sequenced in a study of blood T cell repertoires in COVID-19. Data came from immunoSEQ multiplex PCR; TCRdb stores just in-frame clones and leaves some out. Among about 80,000 clones listed, about 83% were seen once. Sequencing was performed on peripheral blood. The source of these receptors is a man older than 75 with active or convalescent COVID-19.

This clone was counted only a few times. The chain has TRBV2 and TRBJ1-2; 9 bases line up with TRBD1. The CDR3 sequence is 14 residues long. V dropped 7 bases and J dropped 6; count of bases not matched to a gene: 9. Germline V gene data show CDR1 as SNHLY and CDR2 as FYNNEI. The CDR3 sequence: CASTLFDRGNGYTF. As DNA, the CDR3 is TGTGCCAGCACCCTTTTTGACAGGGGGAATGGCTACACCTTC. Combining the CDR3 with reference TRBV2 and TRBJ1-2 gives the whole variable domain EPEVTQTPSHQVTQMGQEVILRCVPISNHLYFYWYRQILGQKVEFLVSFYNNEISEKSEIFDDQFSVERPDGSNFTLKIRSTKLEDSAMYFCASTLFDRGNGYTFGSGTRLTVV.

This clone appeared a single time. The chain combines TRBV4-1 with TRBJ2-1; D possibly corresponds to TRBD2 (6 bases). In germline, CDR1 is MGHRA, CDR2 YSYEKL. Between the trimmed V and J ends, which lost 1 base and 8 bases, there was a span of 15 bases. This CDR3 region has 15 residues. The CDR3 sequence is CASSQVGTSLDEQFF. CDR3 DNA: TGCGCCAGCAGCCAAGTAGGAACTAGCCTCGATGAGCAGTTCTTC.

The chain employs TRBV10-3 and TRBJ1-3, with D unclear. Germline loops: CDR1 ENHRY, CDR2 SYGVKD. Trimming left V 4 bases short and J 4 bases short, with 8 bases between. The CDR3 covers 13 residues. The CDR3 reads CAISGDWGNTIYF. CDR3 nucleotide sequence: TGTGCCATCAGTGGTGACTGGGGAAACACCATATATTTT.

This chain joins TRBV7-8 and TRBJ1-6, with TRBD1 identical over 9 bases. Germline V gives CDR1 SGHVS, CDR2 FQNEAQ. CDR3 length: 15 amino acids. Unmatched junction bases numbered 5, after V lost 5 bases and J lost 6 bases. The CDR3, as DNA: TGTGCCAGCAGCCCTAGGACAGGGGTTAATTCACCCCTCCACTTT. Residues: CASSPRTGVNSPLHF.

The chain links TRBV5-6 to TRBJ2-7; 9 positions match TRBD1. The CDR3 spans 15 residues. V lost 2 bases to trimming and J lost 1 base; unmatched junction nucleotides: 4. The germline V gene encodes CDR1 SGHDT and CDR2 YYEEEE. CDR3 sequence (DNA): TGTGCCAGCAGCTTACAGGGGGCTGGGTCCTACGAGCAGTACTTC. Protein product: CASSLQGAGSYEQYF.